Listed below are T cell receptor beta chains from one sample, sequenced in a study of TIL therapy for anti-PD-1-resistant metastatic lung cancer. Here immunoSEQ multiplex PCR was the method, and the copy in TCRdb shows in-frame clones only, minus some. The data hold 35,000 to 55,000 clones, with 79% observed a single time. The sample in question was blood, obtained at baseline. The receptors here all came from a man aged 65 to 79 with non-small cell lung cancer. The CDR3 runs from the conserved cysteine through the conserved F or W. D genes are given only for firm matches. A clone size is listed for some rows: how often the clone was seen (once, few, many), or a class if it is expanded.

D: NA
V: TRBV9
size: NA
length: 14
J: TRBJ1-1
DNA: TGTGCCAGCAGCGCCCGACGGGAGAACACTGAAGCTTTCTTT
CDR3: CASSARRENTEAFF

D: NA
V: TRBV29-1
size: NA
length: 13
J: TRBJ2-7
DNA: TGCAGCGTCGGTCGGGACGGGACCTACGAGCAGTACTTC
CDR3: CSVGRDGTYEQYF

D: NA
V: TRBV5-1
size: few
length: 11
J: TRBJ1-2
DNA: TGCGCCAGCAGCTTCGGCTTGGGCTACACCTTC
CDR3: CASSFGLGYTF

D: NA
V: TRBV19
size: few
length: 14
J: TRBJ1-4
DNA: TGTGCCAGTAGTATCATGGGCTTCGGTGAAAAACTGTTTTTT
CDR3: CASSIMGFGEKLFF

D: NA
V: TRBV28
size: NA
length: 14
J: TRBJ1-1
DNA: TGTGCCAGCAGATCGTATCGGCAGGGCACTGAAGCTTTCTTT
CDR3: CASRSYRQGTEAFF

D: TRBD2
V: TRBV9
size: NA
length: 17
J: TRBJ2-2
DNA: TGTGCCAGCAGCCCTTCGGAAGTAGCGGGAAGGACCGGGGAGCTGTTTTTT
CDR3: CASSPSEVAGRTGELFF

D: NA
V: TRBV15
size: NA
length: 15
J: TRBJ1-6
DNA: TGTGCCACCAGCAGAGATTCAGGGGCGGATGAACCCCTCCACTTT
CDR3: CATSRDSGADEPLHF

D: TRBD1
V: TRBV29-1
size: NA
length: 13
J: TRBJ1-2
DNA: TGCAGCGTTACCCAGGGGGAAGGGGTTGGCTACACCTTC
CDR3: CSVTQGEGVGYTF

D: TRBD1
V: TRBV5-4
size: NA
length: 16
J: TRBJ2-7
DNA: TGTGCCAGCAGCTTCACCGGGACAGCCAATACCTACGAGCAGTACTTC
CDR3: CASSFTGTANTYEQYF

D: TRBD1
V: TRBV28
size: NA
length: 16
J: TRBJ2-7
DNA: TGTGCCAGCAGCCGGGGTGCGGGACAGGTCGCCTACGAGCAGTACTTC
CDR3: CASSRGAGQVAYEQYF

D: NA
V: TRBV1
size: NA
length: 14
J: TRBJ2-7
DNA: TGCACCAGCAGCCAAACATCTAGCTTCCACGAGCAGTACTTC
CDR3: CTSSQTSSFHEQYF

D: TRBD1
V: TRBV27
size: NA
length: 17
J: TRBJ2-7
DNA: TGTGCCAGCACTTCGGGACCGGGACAGGGCTCTTCCTACGAGCAGTACTTC
CDR3: CASTSGPGQGSSYEQYF